The 3 T cell receptor beta chains below come from one sample, sequenced in a study of OX40 agonist ivuxolimab in advanced cancers. TCRdb keeps only in-frame clones here, not all; method: immunoSEQ multiplex PCR. The sample includes about 57,000 clones, about 89% of them seen just once. This specimen consisted of CD4+ or CD8+ T cells sorted from blood, obtained in a trial of the OX40 agonist ivuxolimab. The receptor set was obtained from an adult with an advanced solid tumor such as melanoma, head and neck, liver or kidney cancer.

This clone was detected only a few times. This sequence joins TRBV29-1 and TRBJ1-4, with D tentatively TRBD1 (5 bases). V was shortened by 1 base and J by 0 bases, with 9 bases between the two germline ends. The V gene's germline CDR1 is SQVTM and CDR2 ANQGSEA. The CDR3 totals 15 residues. The CDR3 DNA reads as TGCAGCGTTGAAGGCAGGGAGGCAACTAATGAAAAACTGTTTTTT. Its translation: CSVEGREATNEKLFF.

This clone was detected only once. This rearrangement joins TRBV27 to TRBJ1-2, with 10 bases identical to TRBD1. J gave up 3 bases and V 5 bases, and 6 bases lay outside the gene matches. The germline CDR1 and CDR2 sequences are MNHEY and SMNVEV (reference sequence). CDR3 length: 15 amino acids. This chain's CDR3 is CASSPRTGGYYGYTF. The CDR3 DNA follows: TGTGCCAGCAGTCCTAGGACAGGGGGGTACTATGGCTACACCTTC.

The chain is built from TRBV2 and TRBJ1-6, with D perhaps matching TRBD1 (5 bases). Trimming cost V 0 bases and J 10 bases, with 10 bases left between them. The germline CDR1 and CDR2 sequences are SNHLY and FYNNEI. The CDR3 contains 14 residues. Here the CDR3 reads CASSEAPGGSPLHF. The CDR3 nucleotides read TGTGCCAGCAGTGAAGCGCCGGGGGGATCACCCCTCCACTTT.